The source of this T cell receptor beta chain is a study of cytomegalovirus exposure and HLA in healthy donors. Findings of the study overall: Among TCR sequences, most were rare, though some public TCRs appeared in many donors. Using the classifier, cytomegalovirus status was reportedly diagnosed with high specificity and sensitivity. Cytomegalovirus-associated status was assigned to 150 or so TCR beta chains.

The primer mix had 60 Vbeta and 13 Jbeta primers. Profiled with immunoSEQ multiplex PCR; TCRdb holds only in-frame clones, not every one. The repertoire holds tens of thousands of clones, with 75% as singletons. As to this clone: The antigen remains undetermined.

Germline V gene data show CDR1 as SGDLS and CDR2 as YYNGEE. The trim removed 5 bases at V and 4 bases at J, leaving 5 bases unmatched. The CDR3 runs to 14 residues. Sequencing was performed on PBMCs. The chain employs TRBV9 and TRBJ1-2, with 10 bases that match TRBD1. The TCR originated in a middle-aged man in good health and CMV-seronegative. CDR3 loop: CASRSTGGVYGYTF. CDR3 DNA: TGTGCCAGCAGGTCGACAGGGGGCGTCTATGGCTACACCTTC.